This T cell receptor beta chain was retrieved from a study of CXCR3-negative and CXCR3-positive naive CD8 T cells. Findings of the study overall: For memory CD8+ cells diversity was much lower, but both naive subsets had comparably high diversity. Within a donor, both naive subsets shared TRBV-TRBJ usage, unlike memory cells.

The libraries of TRB cDNA were constructed through 5' RACE using UMI labels. TCRdb derives one entry per CDR3 protein from the 5' RACE reads, leaving out DNA. In all, the sample yields tens of thousands of distinct CDR3 sequences. On this clonotype: The antigen is unknown.

Germline V CDR1 and CDR2: SQVTM, ANQGSEA. The CDR3 loop spans 14 amino acids. Material for sequencing was naive CXCR3- CD8+ T cells from blood. Subset defined: CD45RO-CCR7+CD27+CD95- naive CD8+ T cells lacking CXCR3 (TNR3-). The receptor was isolated from a human donor in good health. Some clones in this sample may be carry-over from other donors' samples. The genes are TRBV29-1 and TRBJ2-7; TCRdb picks TRBD1, but there is no DNA to check that call. CDR3 protein: CSFKGGHGAREQYF.